This entry lists 11 T cell receptor beta chains sequenced from one sample in a study of blood T cell repertoires in COVID-19 (dated by TCRdb to the early 2020s). Library construction relied on the immunoSEQ multiplex PCR assay. What TCRdb holds here is the immuneACCESS table cut down to in-frame rearrangements. Part of the clones is not present; checked against another copy, under half of the missing clones reflect an unresolved V gene, and the others are unexplained. The sample profile shows tens of thousands of clones; around four fifths of them were found once. The top ten clones comprise around 5% of the sample. The sequencing input was peripheral blood. The receptors shown here come from a man between 50 and 59 years old with active COVID-19.

CDR3 sequence (DNA): TGTGCCAGCTCGACCCAGAGGGGGGATACGCAGTATTTT. It is translated as CASSTQRGDTQYF. This chain connects TRBV19 to TRBJ2-3, with D tentatively TRBD1 (6 bases). Germline lookup yields CDR1 LNHDA and CDR2 SQIVND (reference sequence). Trimming pared 9 bases from V and 6 bases from J, leaving 16 bases between. CDR3 length: 13 amino acids.

The CDR3 sequence: CASSLMRVENTGELFF. The CDR3, as DNA: TGTGCCAGCAGCTTAATGCGGGTAGAGAACACCGGGGAGCTGTTTTTT. V is TRBV7-6 and J is TRBJ2-2, with D possibly TRBD2 on 5 matching bases. The CDR3 has 16 residues. CDR1 SGHVS and CDR2 FNYEAQ come from the germline V gene. Trimming cost V 2 bases and J 1 base, with 11 bases left between them.

The chain recombines TRBV28 with TRBJ1-2, with D hard to call. Germline assignment: CDR1 MDHEN and CDR2 SYDVKM. The CDR3 covers 13 residues. V was clipped by 5 bases and J by 3 bases, with 10 bases between them. CDR3 bases: TGTGCCAGCAGTCCCATCGGGGACTATGGCTACACCTTC. It yields the protein CASSPIGDYGYTF.

This rearrangement joins TRBV5-6 to TRBJ1-2; 8 bases match TRBD1. Per the germline V gene, CDR1 is SGHDT and CDR2 is YYEEEE. The CDR3 has 12 residues. V gave up 4 bases and J gave up 9 bases; unmatched junction bases: 5. CDR3 amino acids: CASSPGQGRYTF. CDR3 nucleotide sequence: TGTGCCAGCAGCCCTGGACAGGGTCGCTACACCTTC.

J is TRBJ2-4 and V is TRBV9, with 12 bases aligning to TRBD2. CDR1 and CDR2 (germline): SGDLS, YYNGEE. The V gene end was trimmed by 1 base and the J gene end by 6 bases; junction bases not matched to a gene: 5. There are 16 residues in the CDR3. The CDR3 DNA sequence: TGTGCCAGCAGCGTAACTAGCGGGGGGTTGGGAAACATTCAGTACTTC. It translates to CASSVTSGGLGNIQYF.

J is TRBJ2-1 and V is TRBV5-1, with 9 bases matching TRBD2. The CDR3 is 16 residues long. The ends lost 4 bases at V and 5 bases at J; junction bases unmatched: 10. Germline V gene lookup returns CDR1 SGHRS and CDR2 YFSETQ. As DNA, the CDR3 is TGCGCCAGCAGCCCTTTGGGGCGGGGGGGAAACAATGAGCAGTTCTTC. Protein sequence: CASSPLGRGGNNEQFF.

The chain links TRBV18 to TRBJ2-7; 10 bases fit TRBD1. This CDR3 is built from 18 residues. CDR1 and CDR2 (germline): KGHSH, LQKENI. V shed 1 base, J shed 0 bases, and the junction held 9 bases outside the gene matches. DNA of the CDR3: TGTGCCAGCTCACCACGGACAGGGGGGTTATCAGGCTCCTACGAGCAGTACTTC. Translating gives CASSPRTGGLSGSYEQYF.

Written as DNA, the CDR3 is TGTGCCAGCAGCCAAGAGGGGGGGGGATCCCCCGGGGAGCTGTTTTTT. This encodes CASSQEGGGSPGELFF. The V call is TRBV4-2, the J call TRBJ2-2, with TRBD2 identical over 7 bases. Germline CDR1 is LGHNA and CDR2 is YNFKEQ. The CDR3 runs to 16 residues. Germline trimming cut 0 bases from V and 6 bases from J; bases unmatched to any gene: 7.

The chain has TRBV10-3 and TRBJ2-5; 7 positions agree with TRBD1. The junction had 8 bases not matched to a gene; V was cut back by 3 bases and J by 4 bases. Germline V gives CDR1 ENHRY, CDR2 SYGVKD. The CDR3 extends over 15 amino acids. DNA for the CDR3: TGTGCCATCAGTGAAGGGGGCGCGGTAAGAGAGACCCAGTACTTC. It translates to CAISEGGAVRETQYF.

Only one count was recorded for this clone. The chain uses TRBV19 and TRBJ2-5; D call uncertain. The CDR3 is 13 residues long. The germline V and J ends were trimmed by 3 bases and 4 bases, with 9 bases remaining between them. Germline-derived CDR1 and CDR2 are LNHDA and SQIVND (reference sequence). In DNA, the CDR3 is TGTGCCAGTAGTATTTCAGGTGGAGAGACCCAGTACTTC. Amino acid sequence: CASSISGGETQYF.

The chain carries TRBV6-6 and TRBJ2-6, with D maybe TRBD2 (7 bases). Germline-derived CDR1 and CDR2 are MNHNY and SVGAGI (reference sequence). The CDR3 spans 16 residues. V was trimmed by 9 bases and J by 0 bases, leaving 15 bases between them. CDR3 DNA sequence: TGTGCCAGTAACGGGGGGCTCCCCTCTGGGGCCAACGTCCTGACTTTC. It is translated as CASNGGLPSGANVLTF.